Listed below are T cell receptor beta chains from one sample, sequenced in a study of OX40 agonist ivuxolimab in advanced cancers. Using immunoSEQ multiplex PCR, the repertoire was profiled, and TCRdb retains in-frame clones only, with some absent. The sample contains roughly 29,000 clones, roughly 91% of which appear only once. Here the sequenced sample was CD4+ or CD8+ T cells sorted from blood, taken in a trial of the OX40 agonist ivuxolimab. These receptors originate from an adult with an advanced solid tumor such as melanoma, head and neck, liver or kidney cancer. Both conserved end residues are part of each CDR3. D genes are given only for firm matches. Clone size is given for some rows only: seen once, a few or many times, or a class if the clone is expanded.

size	V	D	J	CDR3	DNA
-	TRBV11-2	-	TRBJ2-4	CASSLVARGEGIQYF	TGTGCCAGCAGCTTAGTTGCACGGGGTGAAGGCATTCAGTACTTC
-	TRBV9	-	TRBJ2-7	CASSVNGEAYYEQYF	TGTGCCAGCAGCGTTAACGGGGAAGCTTACTACGAGCAGTACTTC
-	TRBV6-5	-	TRBJ1-2	CASSSQGLPGYTF	TGTGCCAGCAGTTCGCAGGGACTGCCCGGCTACACCTTC
-	TRBV13	TRBD1	TRBJ2-7	CASSTDRGYYEQYF	TGTGCCAGCAGCACGGACAGGGGATACTACGAGCAGTACTTC
-	TRBV4-1	TRBD1	TRBJ1-1	CASSRKTGLSPEAFF	TGCGCCAGCAGCCGAAAGACAGGGCTATCACCTGAAGCTTTCTTT
-	TRBV4-1	TRBD1	TRBJ2-1	CASSPDGTGTYNEQFF	TGCGCCAGCAGCCCAGACGGGACAGGGACCTACAATGAGCAGTTCTTC
-	TRBV7-4	TRBD1	TRBJ1-2	CASSRRTGQRYGYTF	TGTGCCAGCAGCCGAAGGACAGGGCAGCGCTATGGCTACACCTTC
-	TRBV5-1	-	TRBJ2-7	CASSLAGGNYEQYF	TGCGCCAGCAGCTTGGCCGGAGGGAATTACGAGCAGTACTTC
-	TRBV7-2	-	TRBJ2-7	CASSLLGSEQYF	TGTGCCAGCAGCTTATTGGGGTCCGAGCAGTACTTC
-	TRBV19	-	TRBJ1-5	CASSNGGEPQHF	TGTGCCAGTAGTAACGGGGGAGAGCCCCAGCATTTT
-	TRBV6-5	-	TRBJ2-2	CASGYTGELFF	TGTGCCAGCGGATACACCGGGGAGCTGTTTTTT
-	TRBV10-3	-	TRBJ1-1	CAISLDTGNEAFF	TGTGCCATCAGTCTGGACACGGGAAATGAAGCTTTCTTT
-	TRBV5-4	-	TRBJ1-3	CASSSVTGTGNTIYF	TGTGCCAGCAGTTCCGTCACAGGGACTGGAAACACCATATATTTT
-	TRBV25-1	-	TRBJ1-1	CASSDSGNTEAFF	TGTGCCAGCAGTGATTCGGGGAACACTGAAGCTTTCTTT
-	TRBV11-2	-	TRBJ1-1	CASSFNRNTEAFF	TGTGCCAGCAGCTTTAACAGAAACACTGAAGCTTTCTTT
-	TRBV2	TRBD2	TRBJ2-2	CASSKSGRASGELFF	TGTGCCAGCAGTAAAAGCGGGAGGGCTTCCGGGGAGCTGTTTTTT
-	TRBV7-9	-	TRBJ1-4	CASSLGSTNEKLFF	TGTGCCAGCAGCTTGGGTAGTACTAATGAAAAACTGTTTTTT
-	TRBV6-5	-	TRBJ1-3	CASSYSGTGNTIYF	TGTGCCAGCAGTTACTCAGGAACTGGAAACACCATATATTTT
-	TRBV11-3	TRBD1	TRBJ2-1	CASSLGPTGLNEQFF	TGTGCCAGCAGCTTAGGACCGACAGGGTTAAATGAGCAGTTCTTC
-	TRBV6-1	TRBD2	TRBJ2-3	CASSEGLGGGSTDTQYF	TGTGCCAGCAGTGAAGGGTTGGGGGGAGGGAGCACAGATACGCAGTATTTT
-	TRBV5-1	-	TRBJ1-2	CASSLDTYGYTF	TGCGCCAGCAGCTTGGACACTTATGGCTACACCTTC
-	TRBV7-2	TRBD2	TRBJ2-5	CASRPTSGSETQYF	TGTGCCAGCAGGCCCACTAGCGGGAGTGAGACCCAGTACTTC
-	TRBV2	-	TRBJ2-5	CASSDNFQQETQYF	TGTGCCAGCAGTGATAACTTTCAGCAAGAGACCCAGTACTTC
-	TRBV2	-	TRBJ2-7	CASTEGAGVFDEQYF	TGTGCCAGCACTGAAGGGGCAGGGGTCTTCGACGAGCAGTACTTC
-	TRBV7-2	-	TRBJ2-7	CASSLVSGRVVYEQYF	TGTGCCAGCAGCTTAGTTTCTGGCAGGGTGGTCTACGAGCAGTACTTC
-	TRBV11-2	-	TRBJ2-1	CASPNPGSGEQFF	TGTGCCAGCCCGAACCCGGGTTCCGGTGAGCAGTTCTTC
-	TRBV15	-	TRBJ2-6	CATSRDLGGGAGANVLTF	TGTGCCACCAGCAGAGATCTTGGTGGAGGGGCGGGGGCCAACGTCCTGACTTTC
-	TRBV6-5	-	TRBJ1-1	CASSQVRNTEAFF	TGTGCCAGCAGTCAGGTCAGGAACACTGAAGCTTTCTTT
-	TRBV9	-	TRBJ1-2	CASSRDSNYGYTF	TGTGCCAGCAGCAGAGATTCTAACTATGGCTACACCTTC
-	TRBV4-3	-	TRBJ2-4	CASSQDLVAKNIQYF	TGCGCCAGCAGCCAAGATCTAGTAGCCAAAAACATTCAGTACTTC
once	TRBV6-6	-	TRBJ1-4	CASSTTAALNEKLFF	TGTGCCAGCAGCACGACGGCCGCCCTTAATGAAAAACTGTTTTTT
-	TRBV7-8	-	TRBJ2-3	CASSLGADTQYF	TGTGCCAGCAGCTTAGGTGCAGATACGCAGTATTTT
-	TRBV2	-	TRBJ2-5	CASRQGPGETQYF	TGTGCCAGCAGGCAGGGGCCAGGGGAGACCCAGTACTTC
-	TRBV15	TRBD1	TRBJ1-5	CATRRGQGITQPQHF	TGTGCCACCAGAAGGGGACAGGGGATTACTCAGCCCCAGCATTTT
-	TRBV5-6	TRBD1	TRBJ1-1	CASSFGTGGIAFF	TGTGCCAGCAGCTTTGGGACAGGGGGAATAGCTTTCTTT
-	TRBV11-2	TRBD1	TRBJ2-2	CASSPRDRPNTGELFF	TGTGCCAGCAGCCCCCGGGACAGGCCGAACACCGGGGAGCTGTTTTTT
-	TRBV6-5	-	TRBJ2-7	CASRSYEQYF	TGTGCCAGCAGATCATACGAGCAGTACTTC
-	TRBV7-2	-	TRBJ1-3	CASTLLDVSGNTIYF	TGTGCCAGCACCCTCCTCGACGTCTCTGGAAACACCATATATTTT
once	TRBV7-5	-	TRBJ1-1	CVRSPLEHMF	TGTGTCAGAAGCCCCCTAGAACATATGTTT
-	TRBV11-2	-	TRBJ2-7	CASSDAGDKSYEQYF	TGTGCCAGCAGCGACGCGGGTGACAAGTCCTACGAGCAGTACTTC
-	TRBV6-1	-	TRBJ1-1	CASREGQNTEAFF	TGTGCCAGCAGGGAGGGCCAGAACACTGAAGCTTTCTTT
-	TRBV4-1	TRBD1	TRBJ1-1	CASSQVTGGNTEAFF	TGCGCCAGCAGCCAAGTTACAGGGGGGAACACTGAAGCTTTCTTT
-	TRBV6-5	TRBD2	TRBJ2-1	CASSYLGGEQFF	TGTGCCAGCAGTTATTTGGGGGGGGAGCAGTTCTTC
-	TRBV5-6	-	TRBJ1-3	CASSFGGTGNTIYF	TGTGCCAGCAGTTTCGGGGGGACTGGAAACACCATATATTTT
-	TRBV19	TRBD2	TRBJ2-2	CASSMSGRGGTGELFF	TGTGCCAGTAGTATGAGCGGGAGGGGCGGTACCGGGGAGCTGTTTTTT
-	TRBV10-3	TRBD2	TRBJ2-1	CAISDPGTSGGPSSYNEQFF	TGTGCCATCAGTGATCCCGGGACTAGCGGGGGGCCGAGCTCCTACAATGAGCAGTTCTTC
-	TRBV11-2	-	TRBJ2-7	CASSLYRGAPYEQYF	TGTGCCAGCAGCTTATATCGGGGGGCCCCCTACGAGCAGTACTTC
-	TRBV7-9	-	TRBJ2-2	CASSTDRMNTGELFF	TGTGCCAGCAGCACCGACAGGATGAACACCGGGGAGCTGTTTTTT
-	TRBV6-5	-	TRBJ2-7	CASRGGRPPYEQYF	TGTGCCAGCAGAGGAGGGAGGCCACCATACGAGCAGTACTTC
-	TRBV15	-	TRBJ1-2	CATSRGTGTNYGYTF	TGTGCCACCAGCAGAGGGACTGGGACGAACTATGGCTACACCTTC
-	TRBV6-5	TRBD1	TRBJ1-4	CASSFRQGTNEKLFF	TGTGCCAGCAGTTTCCGACAGGGAACTAATGAAAAACTGTTTTTT
-	TRBV7-3	-	TRBJ2-6	CASSLRTLLPNVLTF	TGTGCCAGCAGTCTCAGGACCCTCCTTCCCAACGTCCTGACTTTC
-	TRBV6-6	TRBD2	TRBJ2-7	CASSPLAGGSYEQYF	TGTGCCAGCAGCCCGCTAGCGGGAGGGAGCTACGAGCAGTACTTC
-	TRBV5-1	-	TRBJ2-5	CASSFGGRQETQYF	TGCGCCAGCAGCTTCGGGGGCCGTCAAGAGACCCAGTACTTC